This TCR beta chain was sequenced during a study of cytomegalovirus exposure and HLA in healthy donors (dated by TCRdb to about 2017). Broadly, across the study: A later analysis indicated that the 95 to 150 validation repertoires were generated on the platform also employed for the 720 or so repertoires of the first cohort. The study was designed to test whether signatures of past pathogen exposure could be identified by cataloging public T cell receptors. Besides the first cohort of more than 650 subjects, a separate validation cohort made up of roughly 120 different subjects was used. High-throughput TCR immunosequencing, statistical association of individual TCRs with disease status, and machine learning were combined to predict cytomegalovirus infection status.

Here V drops 6 bases and J drops 7 bases, and the junction holds 7 bases not matched to any gene. The germline V gene supplies CDR1 SGHTA and CDR2 FQGNSA. The CDR3 has 14 amino acids, counting the end cysteine and phenylalanine. Only the CDR3 region is kept as DNA, spanning 42 bases read in frame from base 1. Libraries were constructed by the immunoSEQ multiplex PCR assay. For the original study's pipeline: A statistical classification framework was built to diagnose cytomegalovirus status from the catalog of TCR beta chain sequences. In TCRdb, the immuneACCESS table is reduced to in-frame sequences with V and J assigned. These tables do not hold every clone; where another copy was compared, an unresolved V gene accounts for under half, and the others remain unexplained. V and J calls plus clone size are reproduced from that table; the DNA served to infer D and trimming. This sample holds some 130,000 clones; approximately 80% were observed only once. The ten largest account for just under 30% of the sample.

The donors were included in the validation cohort of some 120 subjects, a group kept apart from the roughly 700-subject first cohort. Turning to this clone: Its antigen is not yet known. Per-base quality was not reported, and no clone a single base away is much larger than it.

Results the study describes overall, beyond this receptor: Most TCR sequences were seen in very few donors, while some public TCRs were found in many individuals. A few of the identified cytomegalovirus-associated TCR beta chains were confirmed in vitro to be specific for cytomegalovirus antigens. The study gave a list of some 150 TCR beta chains associated with cytomegalovirus. The authors suggested that the approach could potentially be extended to other disease states and immunological phenotypes. A later analysis had no HLA typing for the validation cohort, so co-occurrence there was scored across all 110 or so repertoires. The classifier was reported to diagnose cytomegalovirus status with high specificity and sensitivity in both the original and validation cohorts. Of the cluster scores, roughly 95% were above 0 in a later analysis, which found that TCRs clustered in the first cohort also tended to co-occur in the approximately 130 validation repertoires.

The sequence derives from a man younger than 40 in good health and CMV-seropositive. The chain was built from TRBV7-2 and TRBJ1-5, and 9 bases in between align with TRBD1. Specimen: PBMCs. The CDR3 is CASSDTGGGQPQHF. The DNA sequence is TGTGCCAGCAGTGATACAGGGGGCGGCCAGCCCCAGCATTTT.